This T cell receptor (beta chain) is from a study of blood T cell repertoires in COVID-19. Study overall: COVID-19 samples, acute and convalescent, were from the United States, Italy and Spain. T cells, B-cell-depleted T cells, or PBMCs provided the cDNA or gDNA that served as material.

In this sample, this clone turned up once. In germline, CDR1 is LGHDT, CDR2 YNNKEL (reference sequence). Trimming took off 4 bases at V and 5 bases at J, with 14 bases between the two ends. This CDR3 comprises 14 residues. Some clones are missing from TCRdb's copy, which holds only in-frame ones; the method was immunoSEQ multiplex PCR. The sample holds tens of thousands of clones, 70% to 85% seen once. Sample: peripheral blood. This receptor was obtained from a human donor in a cohort sampled during active COVID-19. The chain joins TRBV3-1 (or the pseudogene TRBV3-2) to TRBJ2-5; D possibly corresponds to TRBD2 (5 bases). In nucleotides, the CDR3 is TGTGCCAGCAGCCGTATAGCGTTAGGGGAGACCCAGTACTTC. It translates to CASSRIALGETQYF.